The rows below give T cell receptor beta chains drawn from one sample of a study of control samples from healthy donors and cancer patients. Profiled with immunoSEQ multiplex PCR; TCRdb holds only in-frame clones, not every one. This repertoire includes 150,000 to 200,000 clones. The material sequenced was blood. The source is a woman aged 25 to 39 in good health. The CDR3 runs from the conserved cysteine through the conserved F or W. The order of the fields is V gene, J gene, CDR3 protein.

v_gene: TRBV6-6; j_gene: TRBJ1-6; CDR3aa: CASKFTGSNSPLHF
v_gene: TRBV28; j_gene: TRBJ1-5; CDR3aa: CASGDYSNQPQHF
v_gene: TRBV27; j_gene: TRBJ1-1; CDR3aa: CASATLTVNTEAFF
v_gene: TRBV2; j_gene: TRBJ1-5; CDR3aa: CASSEGGPQHF
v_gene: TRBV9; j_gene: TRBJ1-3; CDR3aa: CASSAQGAGNTIYF
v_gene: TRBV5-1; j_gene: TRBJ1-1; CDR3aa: CASSLARGGTEAFF
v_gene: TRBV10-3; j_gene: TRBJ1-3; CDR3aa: CAISESNRSGNTIYF
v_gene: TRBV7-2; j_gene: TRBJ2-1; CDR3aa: CASSSSSGATYNEQFF
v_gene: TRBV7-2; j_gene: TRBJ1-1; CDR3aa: CASSYLDRAAMNTEAFF
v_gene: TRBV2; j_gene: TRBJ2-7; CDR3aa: CASTHRVSSYEQYF
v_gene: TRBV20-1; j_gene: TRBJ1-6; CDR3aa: CSACDNSPLHF
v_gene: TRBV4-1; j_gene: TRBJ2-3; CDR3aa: CASSQKTGVDTQYF
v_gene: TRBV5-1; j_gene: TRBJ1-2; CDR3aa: CASSSGTGSSAYGYTF
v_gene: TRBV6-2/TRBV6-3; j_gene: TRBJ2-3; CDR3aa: CASSFSPLSRDTQYF
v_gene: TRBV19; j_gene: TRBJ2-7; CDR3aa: CASSDGPSYEQYF
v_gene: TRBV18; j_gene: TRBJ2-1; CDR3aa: CASSGRETDEQFF
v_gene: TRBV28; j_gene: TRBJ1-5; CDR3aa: CASRVPKQTLRSNQPQHF
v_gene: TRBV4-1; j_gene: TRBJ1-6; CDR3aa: CASSQGADYNSPLHF
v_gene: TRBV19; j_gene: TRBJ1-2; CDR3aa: CASSIKQLMYGYTF
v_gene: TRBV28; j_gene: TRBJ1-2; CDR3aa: CASSEYGGYTF
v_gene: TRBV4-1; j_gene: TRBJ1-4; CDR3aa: CASSQDNRVAATNEKLFF
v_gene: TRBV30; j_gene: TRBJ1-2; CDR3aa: CAWSAETGGPYGYTF
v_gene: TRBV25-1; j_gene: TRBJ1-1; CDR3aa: CASSGLPTENMNTEAFF
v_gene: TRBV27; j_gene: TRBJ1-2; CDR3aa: CASSSLFSGTNYGYTF
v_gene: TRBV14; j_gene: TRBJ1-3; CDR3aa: CASSRTLSGNTIYF
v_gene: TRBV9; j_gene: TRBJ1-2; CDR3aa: CASYSVLYGYTF
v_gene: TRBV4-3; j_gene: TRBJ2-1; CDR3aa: CASSQDTGGNTGNQQFF
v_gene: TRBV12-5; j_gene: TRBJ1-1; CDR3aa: CASGFRVIGIEAFF
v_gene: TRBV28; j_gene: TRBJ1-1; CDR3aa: CASSLRTGKNTEAFF
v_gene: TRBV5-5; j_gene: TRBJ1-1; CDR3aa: CASIDRVEAFF
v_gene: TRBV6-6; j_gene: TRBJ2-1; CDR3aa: CASSYTDYNEQFF
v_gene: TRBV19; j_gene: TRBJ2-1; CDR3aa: CASTPPKWTGHNEQFF
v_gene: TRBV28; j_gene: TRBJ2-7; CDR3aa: CASSYPGTGDYEQYF
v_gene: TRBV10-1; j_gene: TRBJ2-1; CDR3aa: CASSESLAGGLNEQFF
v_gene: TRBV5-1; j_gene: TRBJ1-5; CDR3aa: CASSLDWGDQPQHF
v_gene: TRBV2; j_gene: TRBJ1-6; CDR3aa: CASSERWDSPLHF
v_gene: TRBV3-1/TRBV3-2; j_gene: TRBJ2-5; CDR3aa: CASSQAYYNELKETQYF
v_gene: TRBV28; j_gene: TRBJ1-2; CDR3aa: CASSSLRADRGYYGYTF
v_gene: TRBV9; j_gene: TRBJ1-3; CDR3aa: CASSVAQGLGNTIYF
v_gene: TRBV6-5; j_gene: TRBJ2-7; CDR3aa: CASSLFGTGWSYEQYF
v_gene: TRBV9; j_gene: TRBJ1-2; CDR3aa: CASSVEGGTGGYTF
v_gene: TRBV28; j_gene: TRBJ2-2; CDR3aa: CASSPGGMNTGELFF
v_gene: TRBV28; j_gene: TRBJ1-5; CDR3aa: CASSLYRAGLGQPQHF
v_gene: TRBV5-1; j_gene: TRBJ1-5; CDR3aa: CASSSLGRADQPQHF
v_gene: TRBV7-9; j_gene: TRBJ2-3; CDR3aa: CASSLSQGGITDTQYF
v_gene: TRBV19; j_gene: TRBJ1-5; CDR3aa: CASSKGQGQGNQPQHF
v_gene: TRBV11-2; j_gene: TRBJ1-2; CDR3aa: CASSVGPNYGYTF
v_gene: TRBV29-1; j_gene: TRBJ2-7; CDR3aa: CSVVGGVNYEQYF
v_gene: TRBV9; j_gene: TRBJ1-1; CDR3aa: CASSVDRGNTEAFF